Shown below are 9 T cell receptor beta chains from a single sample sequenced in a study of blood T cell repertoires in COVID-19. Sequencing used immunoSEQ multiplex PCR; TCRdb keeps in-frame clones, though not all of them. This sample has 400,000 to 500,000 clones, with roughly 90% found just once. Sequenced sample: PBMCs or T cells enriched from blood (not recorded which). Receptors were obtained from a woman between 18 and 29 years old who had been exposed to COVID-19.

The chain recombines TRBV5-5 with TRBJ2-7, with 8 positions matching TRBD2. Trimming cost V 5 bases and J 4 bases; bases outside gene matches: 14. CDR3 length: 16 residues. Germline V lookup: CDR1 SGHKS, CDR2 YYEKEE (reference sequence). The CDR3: CASRSGGASGLYEQYF. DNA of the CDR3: TGTGCCAGCAGATCCGGGGGGGCTAGCGGACTATACGAGCAGTACTTC.

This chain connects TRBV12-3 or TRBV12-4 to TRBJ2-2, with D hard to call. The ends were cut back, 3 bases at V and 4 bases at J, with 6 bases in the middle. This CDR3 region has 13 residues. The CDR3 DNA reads TGTGCCAGCAGTTTCACCGGCACCGGGGAGCTGTTTTTT. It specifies CASSFTGTGELFF.

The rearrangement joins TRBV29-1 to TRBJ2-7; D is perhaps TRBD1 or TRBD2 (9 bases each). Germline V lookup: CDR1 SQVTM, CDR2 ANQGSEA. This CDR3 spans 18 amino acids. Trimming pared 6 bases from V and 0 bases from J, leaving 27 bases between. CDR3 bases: TGCAGCGTCGTACCCGACAGGGGGTCAGCGGGAGGCTCCTACGAGCAGTACTTC. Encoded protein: CSVVPDRGSAGGSYEQYF.

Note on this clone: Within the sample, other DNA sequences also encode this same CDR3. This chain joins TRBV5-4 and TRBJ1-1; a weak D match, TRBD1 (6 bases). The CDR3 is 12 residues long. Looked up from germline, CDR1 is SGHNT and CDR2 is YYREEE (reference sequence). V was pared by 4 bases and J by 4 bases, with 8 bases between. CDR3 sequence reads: CASSRGGTEAFF. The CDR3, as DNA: TGTGCCAGCAGCCGAGGGGGCACTGAAGCTTTCTTT.

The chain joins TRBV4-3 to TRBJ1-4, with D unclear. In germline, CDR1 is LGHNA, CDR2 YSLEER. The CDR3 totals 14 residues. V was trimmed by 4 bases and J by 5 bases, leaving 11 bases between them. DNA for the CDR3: TGCGCCAGCAGCCCCTCCGACGGGAATGAAAAACTGTTTTTT. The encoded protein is CASSPSDGNEKLFF.

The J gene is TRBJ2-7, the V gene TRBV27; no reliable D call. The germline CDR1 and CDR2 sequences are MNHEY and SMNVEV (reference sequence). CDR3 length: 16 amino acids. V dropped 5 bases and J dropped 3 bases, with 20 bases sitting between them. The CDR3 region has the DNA TGTGCCAGCAGTCCATTGAGGCTGGCTGGTCACTACGAGCAGTACTTC. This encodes CASSPLRLAGHYEQYF.

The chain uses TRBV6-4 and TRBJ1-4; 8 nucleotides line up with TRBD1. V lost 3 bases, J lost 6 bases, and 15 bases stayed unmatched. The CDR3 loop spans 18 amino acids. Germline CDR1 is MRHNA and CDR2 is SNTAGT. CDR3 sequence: CASSDRTGTSERYEKLFF. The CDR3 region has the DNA TGTGCCAGCAGTGATAGGACAGGGACTTCGGAAAGGTATGAAAAACTGTTTTTT.

The CDR3 DNA follows: TGTGCCAGCAGCTCTCTAGAGCGGGCAACGGGGCCTTACGAGCAGTACTTC. It translates to CASSSLERATGPYEQYF. This chain uses TRBV11-2 with TRBJ2-7, with TRBD2 as a possible D gene (6 bases). Between the trimmed V and J ends, which lost 4 bases and 4 bases, there was a span of 23 bases. The CDR3 is 17 amino acids. Germline-derived CDR1 and CDR2 are SGHAT and FQNNGV. The full variable domain, rest sourced from reference TRBV11-2 and TRBJ2-7, is EAGVAQSPRYKIIEKRQSVAFWCNPISGHATLYWYQQILGQGPKLLIQFQNNGVVDDSQLPKDRFSAERLKGVDSTLKIQPAKLEDSAVYLCASSSLERATGPYEQYFGPGTRLTVT.

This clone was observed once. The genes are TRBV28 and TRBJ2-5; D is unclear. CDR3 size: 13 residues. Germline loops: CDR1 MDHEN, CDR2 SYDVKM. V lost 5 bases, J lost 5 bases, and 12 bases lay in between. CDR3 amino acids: CASSLARWETQYF. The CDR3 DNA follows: TGTGCCAGCAGTCTGGCGCGGTGGGAGACCCAGTACTTC.